This is a list of T cell receptor beta chains from one sample in a study of cytomegalovirus exposure and HLA in healthy donors. TCRdb keeps only in-frame clones here, not all; method: immunoSEQ multiplex PCR. The table includes about 120,000 clones, 55% to 65% detected once. The sample was PBMCs. These receptors were collected from a man in his forties in good health and CMV-seropositive. Both conserved end residues are part of each CDR3. A D gene is named only where the DNA matches it firmly.

CDR3 length | D gene | V gene | CDR3 protein
14 | . | TRBV19 | CASSIQRGTDTQYF
16 | TRBD2 | TRBV5-1 | CASSLEAGGDTDTQYF
16 | TRBD2 | TRBV9 | CASSEGLAGEGYEQYF
13 | . | TRBV6-5 | CASSYDRSQPQHF
13 | . | TRBV10-3 | CAISETGVNEQFF
17 | TRBD2 | TRBV27 | CASSFQGLAGGGGEQFF
16 | . | TRBV9 | CASSKGGLAVSGELFF
16 | TRBD1 | TRBV5-1 | CASSSHETGQSYGYTF
13 | . | TRBV30 | CAWSVRGNQPQHF
16 | TRBD1 | TRBV28 | CASSFPGTVDPTKQYF
12 | . | TRBV18 | CASSELNTEAFF
14 | . | TRBV5-1 | CASSFGRDQETQYF
16 | TRBD2 | TRBV19 | CASKRLAGGITDTQYF
15 | . | TRBV5-4 | CASSLGAGSTDTQYF
15 | . | TRBV5-4 | CASSLSAGRNTEAFF
13 | . | TRBV18 | CASSPLTRDTQYF